The source of this TCR beta chain is a study of T cell responses to AZD1222 COVID-19 vaccine (dated by TCRdb to the early 2020s). Study-wide context: TCR sequencing covered fewer than 250 trial participants: around 210 given two doses of AZD1222 and about 26 given two doses of MenACWY control vaccine. Trial participants were enrolled by age into 18-55, 56-69 and 70-plus year subgroups, with 148, 28 and 57 TCR-sequenced participants respectively. Paper-wide results and their limitations: Because no day 14 peak-response samples were available, the repertoires could be characterized only after the peak T cell response. The whole spike protein was spanned by vaccine-associated CD4 TCRs, and dominant responses were seen in regions 160-218 and 743-854. Participants were mostly white British, with more females than males. The authors suggested clonal diversity may have been underestimated. A significant rise in spike-specific TCR breadth and depth was observed after two AZD1222 doses relative to day 0 and relative to MenACWY recipients. Nearly half of unique spike-specific TCRs reportedly recognized epitopes outside regions mutated in the B.1.351 and B.1.1.7 variants. In the small 56-69-year group, the increase in depth fell short of significance, most likely because of low power. Conclusions about previously exposed vaccinees were limited because only 6 or 7 AZD1222 recipients were SARS-CoV-2 seropositive at baseline.

In its sample, this clone was seen a few times. Its antigen is not yet known. Qualities for individual bases were not recorded, and no much larger clone is one base off. In the paper's terms, the time point label means: baseline before first vaccination. In the paper's terms, the treatment or condition label means: meningococcal conjugate vaccine given as trial control. Vaccinee samples were obtained from the UK trials COV001 and COV002, which included a single-blind randomized controlled phase 2/3 trial of AZD1222 (ChAdOx1 nCoV-19) in healthy adults. Trial participant PBMC samples were collected at day 0 and day 28 after the second dose for TCRbeta chain sequencing. From the germline V gene (reference sequence), CDR1 is MNHEY and CDR2 is SMNVEV. Between the V and J ends, shortened by 7 bases and 7 bases respectively, the junction contains 17 bases. Measured from the cysteine to the phenylalanine, the CDR3 is 15 residues long. Left in the record is the CDR3 DNA by itself, 45 bases read in frame from the first base.

The CDR3 regions of human TCRbeta chains were analyzed by immunosequencing. For the original study's pipeline: TCRs in the repertoires were compared against a reference library of SARS-CoV-2-specific TCRs that had been generated with the MIRA antigen-specificity platform. Breadth was defined as the fraction of unique TCRs that were SARS-CoV-2-associated. Depth was defined as the fraction of total T cells that were SARS-CoV-2-associated. Using the MIRA data, every spike-specific TCR was mapped to the spike region that the TCR reacted to and assigned to either a CD4 or a CD8 class. Log10-transformed breadth and depth values were compared by one-way ANOVA with Sidak's multiple comparisons tests. Held by TCRdb, this immuneACCESS table contains in-frame sequences only and omits some clones. Under half of the omission traces to an unresolved V gene where checked; the cause of the rest is unknown. The DNA gave D and trimming, while V, J and clone size come from that table. The sample records over 150,000 clones, around 90% of which are singletons. The ten largest clonotypes hold around 4.6% of the sample.

The sequence was collected from an adult in good health. The chain uses TRBV27 and TRBJ1-6; possibly the D gene is TRBD1, per 5 matching bases. The sample consisted of peripheral blood, taken on day 0 of MenACWY control vaccination. The DNA sequence is given as TGTGCCAGCACCTCAGGGTTGCATGGAAATTCACCCCTCCACTTT. It codes for CASTSGLHGNSPLHF.